This TCR beta chain was recovered during a study of T cell responses to AZD1222 COVID-19 vaccine. CDR1 is KGHSH and CDR2 is LQKENI in the germline V gene. The CDR3 is 17 amino acids. V was clipped by 3 bases and J by 0 bases; unmatched bases: 6. Study findings and constraints: Possibly, clonal diversity was underestimated; donors were largely white British and included more females. Every sample of the repertoires postdated the peak T cell response. Baseline testing showed seropositivity in only 5 or 6 AZD1222 recipients.

The table came from immunoSEQ multiplex PCR; TCRdb's copy has only in-frame clones and leaves some out. This repertoire shows more than 95,000 clones, 70% to 90% found once; its top ten account for approximately 15%. This clone was counted once. The antigen remains unidentified. This receptor was obtained from an adult who received the AZD1222 COVID-19 vaccine. The specimen comprised peripheral blood, sampled 28 days after the second AZD1222 dose. The gene calls are TRBV18 and TRBJ1-4, with 8 bases matching TRBD1. The CDR3 spells CASSPMDRAATNEKLFF. In nucleotides, the CDR3 is TGTGCCAGCTCACCCATGGACAGGGCCGCAACTAATGAAAAACTGTTTTTT. The full variable domain, completed using reference TRBV18 and TRBJ1-4, is NAGVMQNPRHLVRRRGQEARLRCSPMKGHSHVYWYRQLPEEGLKFMVYLQKENIIDESGMPKERFSAEFPKEGPSILRIQQVVRGDSAAYFCASSPMDRAATNEKLFFGSGTQLSVL.